The present T cell receptor (beta chain) was sequenced within a study of blood T cell repertoires in COVID-19. Libraries were prepared by immunoSEQ multiplex PCR; TCRdb keeps only in-frame clonotypes and omits some of them. The data show some 150,000 clones, roughly four fifths seen once. The CDR3 sequence is 12 residues long. V was clipped by 4 bases and J by 3 bases, with 7 bases between them. Germline CDR1 is MNHEY and CDR2 is SVGAGI. The clonotype originates from a human donor in a cohort sampled during active COVID-19. The chain joins TRBV6-5 to TRBJ2-7; no clear D gene. Sample: peripheral blood. The CDR3 loop is CASSSGFYEQYF. CDR3 bases: TGTGCCAGCAGTTCAGGATTCTACGAGCAGTACTTC.